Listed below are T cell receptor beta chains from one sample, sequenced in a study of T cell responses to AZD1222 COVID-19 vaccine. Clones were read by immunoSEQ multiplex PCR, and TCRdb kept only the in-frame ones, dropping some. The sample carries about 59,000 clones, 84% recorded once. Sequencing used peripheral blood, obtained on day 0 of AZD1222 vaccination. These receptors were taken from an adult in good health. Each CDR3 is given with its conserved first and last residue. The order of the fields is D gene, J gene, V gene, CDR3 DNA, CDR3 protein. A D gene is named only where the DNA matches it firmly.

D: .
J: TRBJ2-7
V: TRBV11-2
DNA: TGTGCCAGCAGCTTAGAGTCCCCAGGGCATAATTACGAGCAGTACTTC
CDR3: CASSLESPGHNYEQYF

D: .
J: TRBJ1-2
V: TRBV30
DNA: TGTGCCTGGAGTCGTGTCAGGGACTATGGCTACACCTTC
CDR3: CAWSRVRDYGYTF

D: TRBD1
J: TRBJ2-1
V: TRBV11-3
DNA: TGTGCCAGCAGCCTGACAGGGGGTCTCTCCTACAATGAGCAGTTCTTC
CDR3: CASSLTGGLSYNEQFF

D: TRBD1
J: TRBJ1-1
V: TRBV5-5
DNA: TGTGCCAGCAGCTTACCGGACAGGGGCGATGAAGCTTTCTTT
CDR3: CASSLPDRGDEAFF

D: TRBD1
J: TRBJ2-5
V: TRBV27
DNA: TGTGCCAGCAGTTCCTTGGGACAGGCAAAGTCGGAGACCCAGTACTTC
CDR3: CASSSLGQAKSETQYF

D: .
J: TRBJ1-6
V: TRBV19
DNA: TGTGCCAGTAGTATAGGCGGGCAGCCCTATAATTCACCCCTCCACTTT
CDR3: CASSIGGQPYNSPLHF

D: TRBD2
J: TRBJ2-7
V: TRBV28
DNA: TGTGCCAGCAGCCCTTATTCGGGGGGTTACGAGCAGTACTTC
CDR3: CASSPYSGGYEQYF

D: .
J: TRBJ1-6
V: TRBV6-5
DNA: TGTGCCAGCAGTTACGGCGGCCGGGAAAATTCACCCCTCCACTTT
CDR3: CASSYGGRENSPLHF

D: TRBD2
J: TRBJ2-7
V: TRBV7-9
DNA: TGTGCCAGCAGCTTAAAGAGCGGGGGCTACGAGCAGTACTTC
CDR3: CASSLKSGGYEQYF

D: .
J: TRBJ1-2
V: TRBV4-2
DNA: TGTGCCAGCAGCCAGCATACAGGGAATGGCTACACCTTC
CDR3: CASSQHTGNGYTF

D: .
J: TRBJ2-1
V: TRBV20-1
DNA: TGCAGTGCTAGTTGGGGGTCGCATGGAAATGAGCAGTTCTTC
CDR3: CSASWGSHGNEQFF

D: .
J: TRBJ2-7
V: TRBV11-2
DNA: TGTGCCAGCAGCTTATATTACGGGACACCCTACGAGCAGTACTTC
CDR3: CASSLYYGTPYEQYF